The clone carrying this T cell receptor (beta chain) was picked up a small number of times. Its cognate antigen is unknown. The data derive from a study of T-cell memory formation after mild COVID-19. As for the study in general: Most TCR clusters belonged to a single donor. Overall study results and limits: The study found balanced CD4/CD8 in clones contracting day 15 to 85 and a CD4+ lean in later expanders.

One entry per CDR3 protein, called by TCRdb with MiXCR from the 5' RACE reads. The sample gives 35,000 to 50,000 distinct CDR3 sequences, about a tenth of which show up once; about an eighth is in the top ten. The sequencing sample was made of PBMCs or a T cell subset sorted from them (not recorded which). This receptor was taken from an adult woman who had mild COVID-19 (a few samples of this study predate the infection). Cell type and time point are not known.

Here the CDR3 reads CSAPLWGYTF. The CDR3 nucleotides read TGCAGCGCTCCGTTATGGGGCTACACCTTC. The chain uses TRBV20-1 and TRBJ1-2; the D is unclear. CDR3 size: 10 residues. The germline V gene encodes CDR1 DFQATT and CDR2 SNEGSKA (reference sequence).